The clone carrying this TCR beta chain was counted once. The sample originates from a study of T cell changes during pregnancy in multiple sclerosis. Unmatched junction bases numbered 3, after V lost 4 bases and J lost 10 bases. The CDR3 is 12 amino acids. In germline, CDR1 is SEHNR, CDR2 FQNEAQ (reference sequence). Data came from immunoSEQ multiplex PCR; TCRdb stores just in-frame clones and leaves some out. Of around 50,000 clones listed, 85% to 95% are singletons. Sequencing used CD8+ T cells from peripheral blood mononuclear cells, obtained in the first trimester of pregnancy. The chain joins TRBV7-9 to TRBJ2-5, with 10 bases that match TRBD1. This TCR was recovered from a female donor with multiple sclerosis, enrolled in a pregnancy study. The CDR3 DNA reads TGTGCCAGCAGCTCGACAGGGGGCGACCAGTACTTC. Translation: CASSSTGGDQYF.